This TCR beta chain is from a study of identical twins (dated by TCRdb to about 2016). Background on the whole study: The study deep-sequenced TCR alpha and beta repertoires from monozygotic twins, unrelated adults of various ages and cord blood to test whether fetal clonotypes persist. Replicate twin experiments were performed at different times using different library preparation protocols to rule out contamination.

What the authors observed across the whole study: In monozygotic twins, recombination models systematically underestimated out-of-frame TCR alpha sharing, but the models matched the sharing seen between unrelated individuals. Zero-insertion analyses could be partly confounded by invariant T cells such as MAIT and iNKT, although diverse VJ usage argued against such confounding for most clonotypes. In beta out-of-frame sequences, excess twin sharing was weaker, because having fewer shared sequences lowered the signal-to-noise ratio. Because the same donors could not be followed over many years, the conclusions relied on cross-sectional statistical analysis. Fewer insertions were carried by abundant cord blood beta clonotypes, a similar but weaker trend appeared in young adult naive repertoires, and no such trend appeared in memory repertoires. Compared with coincidental sharing between unrelated individuals, out-of-frame TCR alpha sequences shared between twins showed an excess of sequences with low generation probability.

For this clonotype: Its cognate antigen has yet to be identified. No clone much larger than this one lies a single base away; base qualities are absent.

Only healthy Caucasian donors were included. The twin cohort comprised three pairs of female monozygotic twins, all aged about 18 to 29 years. CD4+ and CD8+ T cell populations were isolated with positive isolation kits from Invitrogen. CDR1 is given as SGHKS and CDR2 as YYEKEE, both from the germline V gene (reference sequence). Compared with germline, V lacks 1 base and J lacks 3 bases; bases without a gene match: 13. The CDR3 measures 17 amino acids from cysteine to phenylalanine. The read is trimmed to its CDR3 DNA, 51 bases read in frame from base 1. The library was generated by 5' RACE. Sequenced using an Illumina HiSeq 2000. Template switching introduced a universal primer binding site; the final cDNA contained a unique molecular identifier, enabling accurate counting of TCR cDNA molecules. First-strand cDNA for TCR alpha and beta chains was synthesized from specific primers in the conserved constant-segment region. To control for contamination, every cDNA library was double barcoded, receiving both a SMART-Mk sample barcode and Illumina barcodes. TruSeq adapter sequences along with Illumina sample barcodes were introduced in two successive PCR steps. Sequencing of the TCR alpha and beta cDNA libraries was done on the Illumina HiSeq platform using custom primers. From the authors' description of their analysis: MiGEC was used to process raw reads and extract unique molecular identifiers, and MiXCR was used to find CDR3 positions. Recombination models were inferred per individual with the repgenHMM and IGoR tools using an EM algorithm. The analysis of shared clonotypes was done with the tcR package in R, with sharing normalized by the product of cloneset sizes. To study raw recombination free of thymic and clonal selection effects, out-of-frame nonproductive sequences were analyzed. TCRdb redid the processing of the public reads, applying fastp at Q25 and MiXCR, and retained in-frame beta chains. One record per CDR3 amino acid sequence lists the most common genes and DNA. The V and J calls come from TCRdb's annotation, not from the publication. Across this sample there are around 450,000 distinct CDR3 sequences, with 14% seen only once. Together, the top ten hold roughly 0.56% of the sample.

These data also formed part of another study, on yellow fever vaccine responses in identical twins. The second study, in turn, reports: According to the authors, in identical twins the way T cells responded to vaccination appeared partly convergent and partly personalized. In the study, vaccine-responding T cell clones were precisely tracked in identical twins.

The chain links TRBV5-5 with TRBJ2-7; the central 7 bases match TRBD1. The receptor was isolated from a woman under 30 in good health. Sequenced material: CD4+ T cells sorted from blood. The nucleotides are TGTGCCAGCAGCTTGCGTTTTGCCGGGACAGACTTCTACGAGCAGTACTTC. It codes for CASSLRFAGTDFYEQYF. This CDR3, with the reference TRBV5-5 and TRBJ2-7 proteins standing in past its ends, gives the full variable domain DAGVTQSPTHLIKTRGQQVTLRCSPISGHKSVSWYQQVLGQGPQFIFQYYEKEERGRGNFPDRFSARQFPNYSSELNVNALLLGDSALYLCASSLRFAGTDFYEQYFGPGTRLTVT.